Listed below are T cell receptor beta chains from one sample, sequenced in a study of shared clonotypes between healthy human individuals. Clones were read by immunoSEQ multiplex PCR, and TCRdb kept only the in-frame ones, dropping some. The sample has approximately 440,000 clones, roughly four fifths seen once. Input material: PBMCs. The receptors were gathered from a woman in her thirties or forties in good health. Some clones in this sample may be carry-over from other donors' samples. Each CDR3 is given with its conserved first and last residue. D genes are given only for firm matches. Size is stated for part of the rows, as once, few or many counts, or as a class when the clone is expanded.

NA	NA	TRBJ1-3	TRBV28	CASSTYRDPTGNTIYF	TGTGCCAGCAGTACGTACCGGGACCCGACTGGAAACACCATATATTTT
NA	few	TRBJ2-3	TRBV19	CASRRVASTDTQYF	TGTGCCAGCAGACGGGTTGCTAGCACAGATACGCAGTATTTT
NA	NA	TRBJ2-1	TRBV6-1	CASSEEANSYNEQFF	TGTGCCAGCAGTGAAGAGGCAAACTCCTACAATGAGCAGTTCTTC
TRBD1	NA	TRBJ1-3	TRBV7-9	CASSPTGGSGNTIYF	TGTGCCAGCAGCCCAACAGGGGGCTCTGGAAACACCATATATTTT
TRBD2	NA	TRBJ2-7	TRBV5-4	CASSLPSGSSYEQYF	TGTGCCAGCAGCTTGCCTAGCGGGAGTTCCTACGAGCAGTACTTC
TRBD2	once	TRBJ2-2	TRBV7-2	CASSLPSSGSTGELFF	TGTGCCAGCAGCTTACCTTCTAGCGGGAGCACCGGGGAGCTGTTTTTT
NA	NA	TRBJ1-5	TRBV27	CASSPWGGTNQPQHF	TGTGCCAGCAGTCCATGGGGGGGCACAAATCAGCCCCAGCATTTT
TRBD1	NA	TRBJ1-2	TRBV9	CASSGRGQNYGYTF	TGTGCCAGCAGCGGCAGGGGGCAAAACTATGGCTACACCTTC
NA	once	TRBJ2-4	TRBV15	CATSNEATGDIQYF	TGTGCCACCAGCAATGAGGCGACGGGGGACATTCAGTACTTC
TRBD1	NA	TRBJ1-5	TRBV7-8	CASSMGTGGQPQHF	TGTGCCAGCAGCATGGGGACAGGGGGTCAGCCCCAGCATTTT
TRBD2	NA	TRBJ2-5	TRBV9	CASSVEGLAEETQYF	TGTGCCAGCAGCGTGGAGGGACTAGCGGAAGAGACCCAGTACTTC
NA	NA	TRBJ2-7	TRBV7-2	CASRQGGQNYEQYF	TGTGCCAGCAGGCAGGGGGGACAGAACTACGAGCAGTACTTC
TRBD2	NA	TRBJ2-7	TRBV7-2	CASSLGTSGTYEQYF	TGTGCCAGCAGCTTAGGGACTAGCGGGACCTACGAGCAGTACTTC
NA	NA	TRBJ1-4	TRBV5-1	CASSLGGGGEKLFF	TGCGCCAGCAGCTTGGGTGGTGGGGGTGAAAAACTGTTTTTT
NA	NA	TRBJ1-1	TRBV7-9	CASSLNGGVLTEAFF	TGTGCCAGCAGCTTAAACGGGGGGGTACTCACTGAAGCTTTCTTT
NA	NA	TRBJ2-7	TRBV7-3	CASSLERNYEQYF	TGTGCCAGCAGCTTAGAGCGCAACTACGAGCAGTACTTC
TRBD2	NA	TRBJ2-2	TRBV5-4	CASSLALAGGTGELFF	TGTGCCAGCAGCTTGGCGTTAGCGGGAGGGACCGGGGAGCTGTTTTTT
TRBD2	NA	TRBJ2-7	TRBV28	CASSLWVPSGGYEQYF	TGTGCCAGCAGTTTATGGGTGCCTAGCGGAGGTTACGAGCAGTACTTC
NA	NA	TRBJ2-2	TRBV7-2	CASSLMGRSNTGELFF	TGTGCCAGCAGCTTAATGGGGCGCTCGAACACCGGGGAGCTGTTTTTT
TRBD2	NA	TRBJ2-1	TRBV9	CASSAQRGSIDNEQFF	TGTGCCAGCAGCGCCCAGCGCGGGAGTATCGACAATGAGCAGTTCTTC
NA	NA	TRBJ1-5	TRBV28	CASSFGMKGNQPQHF	TGTGCCAGCAGTTTTGGTATGAAGGGTAACCAGCCCCAGCATTTT
NA	NA	TRBJ2-7	TRBV5-1	CASSIDSRSYEQYF	TGCGCCAGCAGCATCGACAGTCGATCCTACGAGCAGTACTTC
NA	once	TRBJ1-5	TRBV15	CATSTRSNQPQHF	TGTGCCACCAGCACAAGGTCCAATCAGCCCCAGCATTTT
TRBD1	NA	TRBJ2-7	TRBV14	CASSDRVSYEQYF	TGTGCCAGCAGCGACAGGGTATCCTACGAGCAGTACTTC
TRBD2	once	TRBJ2-3	TRBV7-9	CAVGLAGSTDTQYF	TGTGCCGTGGGCCTAGCGGGTAGCACAGATACGCAGTATTTT
NA	NA	TRBJ1-2	TRBV5-1	CASSLAGFGYTF	TGCGCCAGCAGCTTGGCAGGGTTTGGCTACACCTTC
NA	once	TRBJ2-7	TRBV2	CASSEGQDLTLYEQYF	TGTGCCAGCAGTGAAGGGCAGGACCTAACTCTCTACGAGCAGTACTTC
NA	NA	TRBJ1-1	TRBV18	CASSPPSMGGNTEAFF	TGTGCCAGCTCACCCCCATCCATGGGGGGGAACACTGAAGCTTTCTTT
TRBD2	NA	TRBJ2-1	TRBV28	CASSSPGTGGGYNEQFF	TGTGCCAGCAGTTCCCCGGGGACGGGAGGGGGCTACAATGAGCAGTTCTTC
NA	NA	TRBJ1-5	TRBV5-3	CARSFPGVSVNQPQHF	TGTGCCAGAAGCTTTCCTGGGGTTTCGGTCAATCAGCCCCAGCATTTT
NA	NA	TRBJ1-4	TRBV28	CASRQATNEKLFF	TGTGCCAGCAGACAGGCAACTAATGAAAAACTGTTTTTT
TRBD1	many	TRBJ1-2	TRBV18	CASSTAGTGGWYGYTF	TGTGCCAGCTCTACAGCCGGGACAGGGGGCTGGTATGGCTACACCTTC
TRBD1	many	TRBJ1-1	TRBV5-6	CASSSWDRGTEAFF	TGTGCCAGCAGCTCATGGGACAGGGGAACTGAAGCTTTCTTT
TRBD2	NA	TRBJ2-1	TRBV27	CASSFRGSWNEQFF	TGTGCCAGCAGTTTCCGCGGGAGTTGGAATGAGCAGTTCTTC
NA	many	TRBJ2-7	TRBV30	CAWNTGTPYEQYF	TGTGCCTGGAACACGGGGACGCCTTACGAGCAGTACTTC
NA	NA	TRBJ2-1	TRBV2	CASKIGGVEGSEQFF	TGTGCCAGCAAGATTGGGGGAGTTGAGGGATCTGAGCAGTTCTTC
NA	few	TRBJ2-5	TRBV30	CAWSVSGGTGEQYF	TGTGCCTGGAGTGTATCCGGCGGCACAGGAGAGCAGTACTTC
NA	NA	TRBJ1-1	TRBV7-9	CASETLGDRAFF	TGTGCCAGCGAGACCTTAGGGGATAGAGCTTTCTTT
TRBD1	NA	TRBJ1-1	TRBV27	CASSLWGQGPNTEAFF	TGTGCCAGCAGTTTATGGGGACAGGGCCCGAACACTGAAGCTTTCTTT
NA	NA	TRBJ1-4	TRBV5-5	CASRDVKGDEKLFF	TGTGCCAGCAGGGATGTGAAAGGGGATGAAAAACTGTTTTTT
NA	NA	TRBJ1-5	TRBV2	CASTRQYSNQPQHF	TGTGCCAGCACGCGACAGTATAGCAATCAGCCCCAGCATTTT
NA	NA	TRBJ2-5	TRBV5-1	CASSEGGPGTQYF	TGCGCCAGCAGCGAGGGGGGCCCAGGGACCCAGTACTTC
TRBD1	NA	TRBJ2-1	TRBV28	CASSFATDRAYNEQFF	TGTGCCAGCAGCTTTGCGACGGACAGGGCCTACAATGAGCAGTTCTTC
NA	NA	TRBJ1-1	TRBV5-1	CASSSSDSADEAFF	TGCGCCAGCAGCTCCTCTGACAGCGCTGATGAAGCTTTCTTT
NA	NA	TRBJ1-5	TRBV2	CASSEARGYSNQPQHF	TGTGCCAGCAGTGAAGCCAGGGGCTATAGCAATCAGCCCCAGCATTTT
TRBD2	NA	TRBJ2-1	TRBV30	CAWSVSPGGLADNEQFF	TGTGCCTGGAGTGTTTCCCCGGGGGGACTAGCGGACAATGAGCAGTTCTTC
TRBD1	NA	TRBJ1-5	TRBV5-4	CASSRGTGLNQPQHF	TGTGCCAGCAGTCGCGGGACAGGGCTTAATCAGCCCCAGCATTTT
NA	once	TRBJ1-5	TRBV7-9	CASSLGESLAQHF	TGTGCCAGCAGCTTGGGGGAGTCTTTAGCCCAGCATTTT
TRBD2	NA	TRBJ2-1	TRBV18	CASSPGTSGRADEQFF	TGTGCCAGCTCACCAGGGACTAGCGGGAGGGCAGATGAGCAGTTCTTC